Following are 12 T cell receptor beta chains from one sample sequenced in a study of pediatric ulcerative colitis. The table came from immunoSEQ multiplex PCR; TCRdb's copy has only in-frame clones and leaves some out. The table includes 59,000 or so clones, 70% to 80% detected once. The sample comprised blood. These receptor sequences come from a boy aged 10-17 years with moderate ulcerative colitis.

The chain links TRBV5-1 to TRBJ2-7, with no clear D. The CDR3 loop spans 12 amino acids. Germline V gene lookup returns CDR1 SGHRS and CDR2 YFSETQ. V shed 0 bases and J shed 4 bases, with 5 bases lying between them. This CDR3 is CASSLVGYEQYF. The CDR3 DNA is TGCGCCAGCAGCTTGGTGGGGTACGAGCAGTACTTC.

The chain uses TRBV7-9 and TRBJ2-7; no definite D call. V lost 3 bases to trimming and J lost 10 bases, with 10 bases between them. There are 11 residues in the CDR3. The germline CDR1 and CDR2 sequences are SEHNR and FQNEAQ (reference sequence). In nucleotides, the CDR3 is TGTGCCAGCAGCTTCCCTCTGGAACAGTACTTC. Protein sequence: CASSFPLEQYF.

Concerning this clone itself: At one of its ends the junction is not consistent with the germline gene, which may arise from a read error. The chain uses TRBV10-2 and TRBJ2-1, with D possibly matching TRBD1 (5 bases). The CDR3 consists of 14 residues. CDR1 is WSHSY and CDR2 is SAAADI in the germline V gene. CDR3 sequence (DNA): TGCGCCAGCAGCGAGTCGAAGGGGTTCAATGAGCAGTTCTTC. It is translated as CASSESKGFNEQFF.

This clone was picked up a small number of times. V and J are TRBV19 and TRBJ1-5; a possible D gene is TRBD1 (5 bases). The ends were cut back, 3 bases at V and 0 bases at J, with 9 bases in the middle. The germline V gene has CDR1 LNHDA and CDR2 SQIVND (reference sequence). The CDR3 is 15 amino acids. The CDR3 is CASSIRGYSNQPQHF. CDR3 bases: TGTGCCAGTAGTATTCGGGGCTATAGCAATCAGCCCCAGCATTTT.

The chain recombines TRBV6-1 with TRBJ1-2; 8 nucleotides align to TRBD1. Per the germline V gene, CDR1 is MNHNS and CDR2 is SASEGT. The CDR3 consists of 15 residues. V was clipped by 1 base and J by 8 bases; unmatched bases: 9. CDR3 in DNA: TGTGCCAGCAGTGAAGATCCGGACAGGGTTGACGGCTACACCTTC. Protein: CASSEDPDRVDGYTF.

The genes are TRBV11-2 and TRBJ2-7; possible D gene TRBD2, 5 bases. This CDR3 spans 16 amino acids. The V and J ends lost 5 bases and 0 bases respectively, with 17 bases between them. From germline, CDR1 is SGHAT and CDR2 FQNNGV. The CDR3 protein is CASSAAVTGSSYEQYF. CDR3 DNA sequence: TGTGCCAGCAGCGCGGCCGTTACGGGGAGCTCCTACGAGCAGTACTTC.

The chain combines TRBV6-5 with TRBJ1-1, with TRBD1 matching 7 bases. The CDR3 is made up of 15 amino acids. Germline V gives CDR1 MNHEY, CDR2 SVGAGI. With V trimmed by 6 bases and J by 1 base, 8 bases remained unmatched. Written as DNA, the CDR3 is TGTGCCAGCAGCCTCGACAGGGCGCAGAACACTGAAGCTTTCTTT. Its translation is CASSLDRAQNTEAFF.

This chain joins TRBV28 and TRBJ1-2, with D maybe TRBD1 (6 bases). V was pared by 4 bases and J by 3 bases, with 9 bases between. The CDR3 covers 13 residues. Germline V gene sequence: CDR1 MDHEN, CDR2 SYDVKM. CDR3 coding DNA: TGTGCCAGCAGTTCTGACAGGTACTATGGCTACACCTTC. Translating it yields CASSSDRYYGYTF.

J is TRBJ1-1 and V is TRBV6-6; D unclear. Trimming removed 8 bases from V and 6 bases from J, with 22 bases in between. Germline V gene lookup returns CDR1 MNHNY and CDR2 SVGAGI (reference sequence). CDR3 length equals 15 residues. The CDR3 loop reads CASRLGIGRVAEAFF. The CDR3 region has the DNA TGTGCCAGCCGCCTGGGAATTGGCCGAGTCGCTGAAGCTTTCTTT.

This CDR3 reads CSAPGGDPYNEQFF. CDR3 nucleotide sequence: TGCAGCGCTCCGGGAGGGGATCCCTACAATGAGCAGTTCTTC. The gene calls are TRBV29-1 and TRBJ2-1, with 8 bases lining up with TRBD2. CDR1 SQVTM and CDR2 ANQGSEA come from the germline V gene. The CDR3 spans 14 residues. With 7 bases clipped from V and 2 bases from J, the junction kept 7 bases outside the gene matches.

The gene calls are TRBV25-1 and TRBJ2-1; 14 nucleotides align to TRBD2. Looked up from germline, CDR1 is MGHDK and CDR2 is SYGVNS. J was trimmed by 7 bases and V by 5 bases; bases with no gene match: 13. The CDR3 is 18 residues long. The DNA for the CDR3 is TGTGCCAGCAGTAACAAAGAAGGGACTAGCGGGGGTAAAAATGAGCAGTTCTTC. This encodes CASSNKEGTSGGKNEQFF.

In its sample, this clone was seen a few times. The chain is built from TRBV10-3 and TRBJ1-5; D is uncertain. V was shortened by 3 bases and J by 6 bases, with 12 bases between the two germline ends. Per the germline V gene, CDR1 is ENHRY and CDR2 is SYGVKD. The CDR3 has 14 residues. This CDR3 is CAISDGSGFQPQHF. The CDR3 DNA reads TGTGCCATCAGTGATGGGAGTGGATTTCAGCCCCAGCATTTT.